The rows below give T cell receptor beta chains drawn from one sample of a study of blood T cell repertoires in COVID-19. Measured with immunoSEQ multiplex PCR; TCRdb has only the in-frame clones, and not every one. The data hold 240,000 or so clones, with roughly 91% observed a single time. The sequenced sample consisted of PBMCs or T cells enriched from blood (not recorded which). Receptors were obtained from a man aged 35 to 55 who had recovered from COVID-19. CDR3s include the opening cysteine and the closing phenylalanine or tryptophan.

>TRBJ1-2|TRBV24-1
CATSDPGYGYTF
>TRBJ2-1|TRBV5-1
CASSTRQGHEQFF
>TRBJ2-2|TRBV29-1
CSVSRPNTGELFF
>TRBJ1-5|TRBV3-1/TRBV3-2
CASSPTTGNQPQHF
>TRBJ1-1|TRBV7-3
CASSLSPGPGTEAFF
>TRBJ2-1|TRBV4-2
CASSQVGLFSSYNEQFF
>TRBJ2-3|TRBV7-3
CASSRNPGPDTQYF
>TRBJ2-7|TRBV6-1
CASSERGGNMGVYEQYF
>TRBJ1-2|TRBV7-2
CASSPVGGRDYGYTF
>TRBJ2-7|TRBV6-5
CASRPGSSYEQYF
>TRBJ1-5|TRBV27
CASSRDRGNQPQHF
>TRBJ2-7|TRBV5-1
CASVSGTGPYYEQYF
>TRBJ2-2|TRBV11-2
CASSAKGATPTGELFF
>TRBJ2-2|TRBV9
CASSVGGLAGGTTGELFF
>TRBJ2-5|TRBV11-2
CASSPGPAGGRKTQYF
>TRBJ1-1|TRBV28
CASSYRRNTEAFF
>TRBJ1-2|TRBV30
CAWSPGGNYGYTF
>TRBJ2-1|TRBV9
CASSVSGGASEQFF
>TRBJ2-7|TRBV5-1
CASSYGGFGVVDEQYF
>TRBJ1-1|TRBV28
CASSLRQSNTEAFF
>TRBJ2-2|TRBV5-1
CASSYSGTVGTGELFF
>TRBJ1-6|TRBV27
CASSLRLRSPLHF
>TRBJ1-2|TRBV3-1/TRBV3-2
CASSPKGANSPYGYTF
>TRBJ2-5|TRBV7-8
CASSTTGGSGQETQYF
>TRBJ2-7|TRBV10-3
CAISESTGSYEQYF
>TRBJ1-2|TRBV27
CASSFTSGGRDYGYTF
>TRBJ2-5|TRBV15
CATKNHYQETQYF
>TRBJ1-2|TRBV9
CASGRDRFYGYTF
>TRBJ1-4|TRBV24-1
CATSGSGSTREKLFF
>TRBJ1-5|TRBV15
CATSRDRTGDRQPQHF
>TRBJ1-2|TRBV28
CASKPRPGNHYGYTF
>TRBJ1-4|TRBV4-1
CASSQNRGLYEKLFF
>TRBJ2-1|TRBV7-3
CASSLSGLADNEQFF
>TRBJ1-2|TRBV28
CAAGGNYGYTF
>TRBJ1-2|TRBV12-3/TRBV12-4
CASSFTQNYGYTF
>TRBJ2-7|TRBV5-1
CASSFRTEGFEGYEQYF
>TRBJ2-1|TRBV15
CATSRDGGHEGNEQFF
>TRBJ2-7|TRBV11-2
CASSVEQGWSYEQYF
>TRBJ2-1|TRBV5-4
CASSLAWDSTNEQFF
>TRBJ2-7|TRBV28
CASFRDRGIEQYF
>TRBJ2-4|TRBV28
CASINSGQGAGNIQYF
>TRBJ1-4|TRBV5-5
CASSLMNSEKLFF
>TRBJ1-4|TRBV7-7
CASSLGASPDEKLFF
>TRBJ1-1|TRBV5-1
CASSPTAGGWMNTEAFF
>TRBJ1-5|TRBV7-9
CASSSPGIGNQPQHF
>TRBJ1-2|TRBV18
CASSPLAGQEANYGYTF
>TRBJ2-1|TRBV4-1
CASSQGLAGNNEQFF
>TRBJ1-1|TRBV4-1
CASSHPLEGPEAFF
>TRBJ1-2|TRBV13
CASPLKTGRGYTF
>TRBJ2-7|TRBV28
CASSFFPGGSYEQYF
>TRBJ2-1|TRBV28
CASYSGSFYNEQFF
>TRBJ2-1|TRBV9
CASSVLASPYNEQFF
>TRBJ2-7|TRBV7-9
CASSQTGAYEQYF
>TRBJ2-3|TRBV2
CASSVLTSGSAQYF
>TRBJ2-7|TRBV6-2/TRBV6-3
CASSYNEGGDFYEQYF